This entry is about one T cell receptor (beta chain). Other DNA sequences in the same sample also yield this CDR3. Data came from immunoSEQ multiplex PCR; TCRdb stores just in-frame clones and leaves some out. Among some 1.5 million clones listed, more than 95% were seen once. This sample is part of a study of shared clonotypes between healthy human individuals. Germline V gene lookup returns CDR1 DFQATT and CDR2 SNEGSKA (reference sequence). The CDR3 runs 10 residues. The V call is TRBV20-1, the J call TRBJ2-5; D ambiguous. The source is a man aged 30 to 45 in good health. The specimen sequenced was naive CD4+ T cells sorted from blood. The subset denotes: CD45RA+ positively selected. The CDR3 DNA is TGCAGCGCCTTGGGCGAGACCCAGTACTTC. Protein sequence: CSALGETQYF.